The source of this T cell receptor (beta chain) is a study of cytomegalovirus exposure and HLA in healthy donors. Overall study findings and caveats: Analysis was carried out at a later point, and it linked a missense DCLRE1C variant to TCR beta V- and J-gene trimming.

Details on this clone: The target antigen is unknown.

The primer mix had 60 Vbeta and 13 Jbeta primers. Assay used: immunoSEQ multiplex PCR; TCRdb lists only in-frame clones, some missing. The sample carries over 45,000 clones, roughly four fifths recorded once. Trimming took 0 bases from V and 7 from J; bases not matched to a gene: 8. Germline V CDR1 and CDR2: MNHNS, SASEGT. This CDR3 is 15 amino acids long. Source material: PBMCs. The sequence derives from a boy aged 10-17 years in good health and CMV-seropositive. The rearrangement joins TRBV6-1 to TRBJ2-7, with 8 bases identical to TRBD2. DNA for the CDR3: TGTGCCAGCAGTGAAGCTGGACCCGGCGGGGGGGAGCAGTACTTC. The encoded protein is CASSEAGPGGGEQYF.